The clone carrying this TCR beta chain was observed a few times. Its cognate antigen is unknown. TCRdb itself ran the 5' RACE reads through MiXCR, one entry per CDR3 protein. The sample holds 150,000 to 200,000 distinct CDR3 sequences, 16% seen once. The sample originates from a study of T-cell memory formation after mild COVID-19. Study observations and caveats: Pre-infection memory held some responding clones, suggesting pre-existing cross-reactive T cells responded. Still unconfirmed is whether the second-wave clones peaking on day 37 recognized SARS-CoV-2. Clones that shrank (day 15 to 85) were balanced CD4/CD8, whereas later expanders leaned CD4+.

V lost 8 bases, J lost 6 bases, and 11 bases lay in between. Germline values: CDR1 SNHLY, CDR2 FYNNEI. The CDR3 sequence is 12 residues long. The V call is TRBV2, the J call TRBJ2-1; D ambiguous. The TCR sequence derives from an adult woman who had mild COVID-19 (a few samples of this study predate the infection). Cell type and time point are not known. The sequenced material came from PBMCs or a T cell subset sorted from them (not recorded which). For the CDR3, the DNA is TGTGCCAGCCGGCTTGAGAGCAATGAGCAGTTCTTC. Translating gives CASRLESNEQFF.